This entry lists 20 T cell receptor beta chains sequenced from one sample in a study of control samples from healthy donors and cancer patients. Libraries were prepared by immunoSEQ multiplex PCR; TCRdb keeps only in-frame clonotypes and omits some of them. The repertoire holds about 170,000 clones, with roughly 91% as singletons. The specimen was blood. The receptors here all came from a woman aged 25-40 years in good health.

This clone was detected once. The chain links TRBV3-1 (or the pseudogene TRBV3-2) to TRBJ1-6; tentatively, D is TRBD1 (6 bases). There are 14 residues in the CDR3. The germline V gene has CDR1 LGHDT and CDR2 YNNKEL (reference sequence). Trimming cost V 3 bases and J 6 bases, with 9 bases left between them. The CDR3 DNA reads TGTGCCAGCAGCCAGGGGGCTCGTAATTCACCCCTCCACTTT. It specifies CASSQGARNSPLHF.

CDR3 nucleotide sequence: TGTGCCAGCAGCTTGGGACTAGCGGGGGCCCGGTACCAAGAGACCCAGTACTTC. Residues: CASSLGLAGARYQETQYF. This chain connects TRBV5-4 to TRBJ2-5, with 12 positions matching TRBD2. The CDR3 has 18 residues. Per germline, CDR1 SGHNT and CDR2 YYREEE (reference sequence). V dropped 0 bases and J dropped 0; count of bases not matched to a gene: 6.

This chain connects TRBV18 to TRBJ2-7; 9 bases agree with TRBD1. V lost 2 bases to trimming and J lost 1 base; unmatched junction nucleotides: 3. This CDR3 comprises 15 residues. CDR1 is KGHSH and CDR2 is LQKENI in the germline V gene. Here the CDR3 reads CASSPLGTGSYEQYF. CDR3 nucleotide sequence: TGTGCCAGCTCACCATTAGGGACAGGGTCCTACGAGCAGTACTTC.

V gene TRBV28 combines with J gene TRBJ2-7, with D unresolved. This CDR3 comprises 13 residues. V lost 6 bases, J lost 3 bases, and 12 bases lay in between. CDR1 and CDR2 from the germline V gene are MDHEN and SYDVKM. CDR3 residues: CASSPGSHYEQYF. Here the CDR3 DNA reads TGTGCCAGCAGCCCCGGGTCCCACTACGAGCAGTACTTC.

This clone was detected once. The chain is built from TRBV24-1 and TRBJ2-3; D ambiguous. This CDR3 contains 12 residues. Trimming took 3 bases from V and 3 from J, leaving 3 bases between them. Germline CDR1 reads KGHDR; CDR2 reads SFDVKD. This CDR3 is CATSDMTDTQYF. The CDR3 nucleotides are TGTGCCACCAGTGATATGACAGATACGCAGTATTTT.

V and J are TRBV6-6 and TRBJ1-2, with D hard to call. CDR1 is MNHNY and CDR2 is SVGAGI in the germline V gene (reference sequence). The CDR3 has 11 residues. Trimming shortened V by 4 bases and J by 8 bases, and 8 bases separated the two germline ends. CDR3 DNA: TGTGCCAGCAGTTCCGGGGAAGGCTACACCTTC. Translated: CASSSGEGYTF.

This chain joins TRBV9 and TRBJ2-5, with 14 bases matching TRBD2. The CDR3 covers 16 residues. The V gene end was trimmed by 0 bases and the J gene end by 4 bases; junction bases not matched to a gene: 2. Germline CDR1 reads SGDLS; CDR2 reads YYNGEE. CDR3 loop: CASSVGGLAGVETQYF. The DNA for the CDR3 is TGTGCCAGCAGCGTAGGGGGACTAGCGGGGGTAGAGACCCAGTACTTC. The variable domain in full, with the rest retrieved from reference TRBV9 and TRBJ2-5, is DSGVTQTPKHLITATGQRVTLRCSPRSGDLSVYWYQQSLDQGLQFLIQYYNGEERAKGNILERFSAQQFPDLHSELNLSSLELGDSALYFCASSVGGLAGVETQYFGPGTRLLVL.

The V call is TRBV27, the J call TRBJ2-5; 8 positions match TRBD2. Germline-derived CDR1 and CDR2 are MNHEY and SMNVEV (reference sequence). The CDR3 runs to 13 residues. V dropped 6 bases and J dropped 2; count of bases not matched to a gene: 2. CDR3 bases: TGTGCCAGCAGGGGACTAGTTCAAGAGACCCAGTACTTC. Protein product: CASRGLVQETQYF.

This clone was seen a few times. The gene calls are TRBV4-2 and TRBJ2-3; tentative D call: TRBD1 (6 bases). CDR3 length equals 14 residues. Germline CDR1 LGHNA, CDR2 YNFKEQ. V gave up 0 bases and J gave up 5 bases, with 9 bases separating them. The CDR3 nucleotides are TGTGCCAGCAGCCAAGATGAAGGGGGAGATACGCAGTATTTT. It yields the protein CASSQDEGGDTQYF.

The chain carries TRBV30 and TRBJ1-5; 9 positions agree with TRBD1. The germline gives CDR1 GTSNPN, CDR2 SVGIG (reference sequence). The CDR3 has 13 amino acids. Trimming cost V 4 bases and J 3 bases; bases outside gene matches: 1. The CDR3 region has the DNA TGTGCCTGGAACAGGGGGCCCAATCAGCCCCAGCATTTT. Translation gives CAWNRGPNQPQHF.

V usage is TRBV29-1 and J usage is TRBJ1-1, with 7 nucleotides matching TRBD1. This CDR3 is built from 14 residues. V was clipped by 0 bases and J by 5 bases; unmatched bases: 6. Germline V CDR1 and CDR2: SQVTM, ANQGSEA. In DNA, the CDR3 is TGCAGCGTTGAAGATCGGTTCAGGGGGACTGAAGCTTTCTTT. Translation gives CSVEDRFRGTEAFF.

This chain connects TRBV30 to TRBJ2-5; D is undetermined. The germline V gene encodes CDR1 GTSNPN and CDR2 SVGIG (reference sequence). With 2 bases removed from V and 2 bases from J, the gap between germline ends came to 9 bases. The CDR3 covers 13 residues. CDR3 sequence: CAWSRQVQETQYF. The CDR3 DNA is TGTGCCTGGAGTAGACAAGTTCAAGAGACCCAGTACTTC.

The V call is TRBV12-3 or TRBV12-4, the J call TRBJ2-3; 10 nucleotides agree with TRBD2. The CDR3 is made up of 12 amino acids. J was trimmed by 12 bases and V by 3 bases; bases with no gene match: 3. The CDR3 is CASSLASGSQYF. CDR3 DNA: TGTGCCAGCAGTTTGGCTAGCGGGAGTCAGTATTTT.

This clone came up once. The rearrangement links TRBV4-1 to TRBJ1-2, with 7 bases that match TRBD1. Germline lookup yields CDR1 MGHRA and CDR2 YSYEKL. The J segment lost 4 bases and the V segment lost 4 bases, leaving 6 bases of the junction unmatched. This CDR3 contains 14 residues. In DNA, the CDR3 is TGCGCCAGCAGCCGACTGACAGGGATCTATGGCTACACCTTC. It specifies CASSRLTGIYGYTF.

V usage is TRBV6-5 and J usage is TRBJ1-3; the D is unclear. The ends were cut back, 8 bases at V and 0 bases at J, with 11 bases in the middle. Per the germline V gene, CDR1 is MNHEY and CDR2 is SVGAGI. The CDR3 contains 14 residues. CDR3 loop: CASSGGGSGNTIYF. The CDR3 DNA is TGTGCCAGCTCGGGCGGAGGCTCTGGAAACACCATATATTTT.

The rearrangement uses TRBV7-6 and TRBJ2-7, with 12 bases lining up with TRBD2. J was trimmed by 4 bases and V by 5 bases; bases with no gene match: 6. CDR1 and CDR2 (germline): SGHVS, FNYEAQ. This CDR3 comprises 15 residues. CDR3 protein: CASSATSGGTYEQYF. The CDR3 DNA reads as TGTGCCAGCAGCGCGACTAGCGGGGGAACGTACGAGCAGTACTTC.

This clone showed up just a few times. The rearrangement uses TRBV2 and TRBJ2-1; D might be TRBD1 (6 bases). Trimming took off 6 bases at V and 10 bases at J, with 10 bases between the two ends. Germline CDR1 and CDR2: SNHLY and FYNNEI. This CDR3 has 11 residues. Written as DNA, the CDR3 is TGTGCCAGCAGCCCGGACAGCGAGCAGTTCTTC. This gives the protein CASSPDSEQFF.

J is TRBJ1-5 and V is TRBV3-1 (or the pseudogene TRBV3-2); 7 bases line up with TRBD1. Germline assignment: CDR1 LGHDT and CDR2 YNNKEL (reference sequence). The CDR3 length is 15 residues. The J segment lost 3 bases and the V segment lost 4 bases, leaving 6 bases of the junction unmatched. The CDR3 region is CASSLGQVYNQPQHF. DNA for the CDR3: TGTGCCAGCAGCCTAGGACAGGTATACAATCAGCCCCAGCATTTT.

The CDR3 sequence is CASSLYSGGNSPLHF. In DNA, the CDR3 is TGTGCCAGCAGCTTATATTCAGGGGGGAATTCACCCCTCCACTTT. The chain employs TRBV7-2 and TRBJ1-6, with TRBD1 matching 7 bases. J lost 7 bases, V lost 2 bases, and 5 bases had no gene match. CDR1 and CDR2 (germline): SGHTA, FQGNSA. This CDR3 has 15 residues.

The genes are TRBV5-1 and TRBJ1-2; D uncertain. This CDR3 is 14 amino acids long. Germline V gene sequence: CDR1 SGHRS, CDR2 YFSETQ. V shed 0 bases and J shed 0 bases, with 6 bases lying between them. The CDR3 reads CASSLVPSNYGYTF. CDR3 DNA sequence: TGCGCCAGCAGCTTGGTACCTTCTAACTATGGCTACACCTTC.